This T cell receptor (beta chain) was recorded in a study of blood T cells in healthy people across ages. Alongside a J-beta primer mix, a sample-barcoded 5' primer served in a second PCR lasting about 7 to 11 cycles. TCRdb re-analysed the 5' RACE reads in MiXCR, keeping a single row per CDR3 protein. The table shows 380,000 or so distinct CDR3 sequences, with about 55% occurring only once. CDR3 length: 16 residues. V lost 1 base and J 0 bases, leaving 10 bases between the germline ends. Germline lookup yields CDR1 SGHTA and CDR2 FQGNSA. This clonotype originated in a man aged 60 to 75 in good health. The source material was blood. V gene TRBV7-2 combines with J gene TRBJ2-4, with D unclear. This CDR3 reads CASSLVAELAKNIQYF. The CDR3 DNA follows: TGTGCCAGCAGCTTAGTCGCAGAACTAGCCAAAAACATTCAGTACTTC.